This TCR beta chain was identified in a study of control samples from healthy donors and cancer patients. The assay was immunoSEQ multiplex PCR, and TCRdb's table has in-frame clones only and misses some. The sample carries fewer than 50,000 clones, around 94% recorded once. The CDR3 sequence is 12 residues long. Germline assignment: CDR1 SGHRS and CDR2 YFSETQ. V lost 7 bases to trimming and J lost 3 bases, with 11 bases between them. This clonotype originated in a man younger than 45 with colorectal cancer. Material: PBMCs. The genes are TRBV5-1 and TRBJ2-7; the D gene is possibly TRBD1 (6 bases). The CDR3 DNA sequence: TGCGCCAGCCGGGACACTAACTACGAGCAGTACTTC. This sequence encodes CASRDTNYEQYF.